A selection of T cell receptor beta chains follows, all from one sample in a study of OX40 agonist ivuxolimab in advanced cancers. Repertoires were generated with immunoSEQ multiplex PCR, while TCRdb's copy carries only in-frame clones and drops some. The sample comprises approximately 58,000 clones, 65% to 85% of which are singletons, and about 4.5% rests with the top ten. Material: CD4+ or CD8+ T cells sorted from blood, obtained in a trial of the OX40 agonist ivuxolimab. Every receptor here comes from an adult with an advanced solid tumor such as melanoma, head and neck, liver or kidney cancer. CDR3s include the opening cysteine and the closing phenylalanine or tryptophan. Each record gives: V gene, D gene, clone size, J gene, CDR3 protein, CDR3 DNA. A D gene is named only where the DNA matches it firmly. The size of a clone is reported for some rows only, either as once, few or many, or as a class for expanded clones.

TRBV16	TRBD1	few	TRBJ1-5	CASSRGQGNQPQHF	TGTGCCAGCAGCCGCGGACAGGGTAATCAGCCCCAGCATTTT
TRBV29-1	NA	NA	TRBJ1-4	CSVRGRGGTNEKLFF	TGCAGCGTTCGAGGACGGGGAGGGACTAATGAAAAACTGTTTTTT
TRBV2	NA	once	TRBJ1-1	CASSPGRLNTEAFF	TGTGCCAGCAGTCCAGGGAGACTGAACACTGAAGCTTTCTTT
TRBV28	TRBD1	NA	TRBJ1-5	CASSRADRTNQPQHF	TGTGCCAGCAGTCGGGCGGACAGGACGAATCAGCCCCAGCATTTT
TRBV28	TRBD1	once	TRBJ2-5	CASSRTGGFLETQYF	TGTGCCAGCAGTCGGACAGGGGGATTTTTGGAGACCCAGTACTTC
TRBV28	NA	NA	TRBJ1-2	CASSSRGRGTYTF	TGTGCCAGCAGTTCTCGGGGCAGGGGCACCTACACCTTC
TRBV10-1	NA	NA	TRBJ1-1	CASSDVRNTEAFF	TGCGCCAGCAGTGATGTCAGGAACACTGAAGCTTTCTTT
TRBV9	NA	few	TRBJ1-3	CASSVAGVGGGLSGNTIYF	TGTGCCAGCAGCGTCGCGGGGGTTGGCGGGGGTTTATCTGGAAACACCATATATTTT
TRBV7-9	TRBD1	NA	TRBJ1-1	CASSPGQLNTEAFF	TGTGCCAGCAGCCCGGGACAGCTGAACACTGAAGCTTTCTTT
TRBV4-1	TRBD1	NA	TRBJ1-1	CASSQTRQGEAFF	TGCGCCAGCAGCCAAACCAGACAGGGAGAAGCTTTCTTT
TRBV10-1	TRBD2	NA	TRBJ2-1	CASSEGYLLAGEEYYEQFF	TGCGCCAGCAGTGAGGGATATTTGCTAGCGGGAGAAGAGTACTATGAGCAGTTCTTC
TRBV7-9	NA	NA	TRBJ2-1	CASSLGNGVYNEQFF	TGTGCCAGCAGCTTAGGGAACGGCGTGTACAATGAGCAGTTCTTC
TRBV28	TRBD1	NA	TRBJ2-2	CASRDAGTGQIGELFF	TGTGCCAGCCGTGACGCCGGGACAGGGCAGATCGGGGAGCTGTTTTTT
TRBV7-3	TRBD2	NA	TRBJ2-1	CASSLRGGAIVSEQFF	TGTGCCAGCAGCTTACGCGGGGGGGCCATCGTAAGTGAGCAGTTCTTC
TRBV1	NA	NA	TRBJ2-3	CTSSQKATGTSGGYTDTQYF	TGCACCAGCAGCCAAAAAGCGACCGGGACTAGCGGGGGTTACACAGATACGCAGTATTTT
TRBV6-5	NA	few	TRBJ2-7	CASSYLYEQYF	TGTGCCAGCAGTTACCTCTACGAGCAGTACTTC
TRBV11-2	NA	NA	TRBJ2-7	CASSRLSYEQYF	TGTGCCAGCAGTCGCTTGTCCTACGAGCAGTACTTC
TRBV10-3	TRBD1	NA	TRBJ1-5	CAISETGTDNQPQHF	TGTGCCATCAGTGAGACCGGGACAGATAATCAGCCCCAGCATTTT
TRBV6-5	TRBD1	NA	TRBJ2-6	CASSSDRGAGANVLTF	TGTGCCAGCAGTTCGGACAGGGGGGCTGGGGCCAACGTCCTGACTTTC
TRBV5-1	NA	NA	TRBJ2-5	CASSLIRETQYF	TGCGCCAGCAGCTTGATTAGGGAGACCCAGTACTTC
TRBV30	TRBD2	NA	TRBJ2-2	CAWSVSSGRDWAGEPFF	TGTGCCTGGAGTGTTTCTAGCGGGAGGGATTGGGCCGGGGAGCCGTTTTTT
TRBV21-1	NA	NA	TRBJ2-7	CASSSWGGPLTYEQYF	TGTGCCAGCAGCTCTTGGGGGGGTCCATTAACCTACGAGCAGTACTTC
TRBV19	TRBD2	NA	TRBJ2-7	CASSLQREEYEQYF	TGTGCCAGTAGTCTACAGCGGGAGGAGTACGAGCAGTACTTC
TRBV9	TRBD2	once	TRBJ2-1	CASSVAPLAGGRDEQFF	TGTGCCAGCAGCGTAGCCCCACTAGCGGGGGGCCGTGACGAGCAGTTCTTC
TRBV11-2	TRBD2	NA	TRBJ2-1	CASSSQTSGPYNEQFF	TGTGCCAGCAGCTCACAGACTAGCGGTCCCTACAATGAGCAGTTCTTC
TRBV9	NA	NA	TRBJ2-5	CASSVGGAETQYF	TGTGCCAGCAGCGTAGGCGGGGCCGAGACCCAGTACTTC
TRBV11-3	NA	NA	TRBJ2-2	CASPRGTNTGELFF	TGTGCCAGCCCCCGCGGGACCAACACCGGGGAGCTGTTTTTT
TRBV4-2	NA	once	TRBJ2-3	CASSQDSDTQYF	TGTGCCAGCAGCCAGGACTCAGATACGCAGTATTTT
TRBV30	NA	few	TRBJ1-5	CAWSATDNQPQHF	TGTGCCTGGAGTGCGACAGACAATCAGCCCCAGCATTTT
TRBV7-8	TRBD1	NA	TRBJ2-7	CASSFRQGVEQYF	TGTGCCAGCAGCTTTAGGCAGGGGGTCGAGCAGTACTTC
TRBV6-5	NA	NA	TRBJ2-1	CASSQPGLNYNEQFF	TGTGCCAGCAGTCAGCCGGGACTTAACTACAATGAGCAGTTCTTC
TRBV5-6	NA	NA	TRBJ2-2	CASSFANTGELFF	TGTGCCAGCAGCTTTGCTAACACCGGGGAGCTGTTTTTT
TRBV28	NA	NA	TRBJ1-6	CASRKWTNNSPLHF	TGTGCCAGCAGAAAGTGGACTAATAATTCACCCCTCCACTTT
TRBV27	TRBD2	NA	TRBJ2-7	CANKKRDYPYEQYF	TGTGCCAACAAAAAGCGGGACTACCCCTACGAGCAGTACTTC
TRBV7-6	TRBD1	NA	TRBJ1-2	CASSLWTGDGYTF	TGTGCCAGCAGCTTATGGACAGGGGACGGCTACACCTTC
TRBV2	NA	NA	TRBJ1-1	CASSDRGAGEAFF	TGTGCCAGCAGTGATCGGGGGGCAGGTGAAGCTTTCTTT
TRBV28	NA	NA	TRBJ1-4	CASSFTGQRIRELFF	TGTGCCAGCAGTTTTACGGGCCAGCGGATAAGGGAACTGTTTTTT
TRBV19	NA	NA	TRBJ1-6	CASSEDLSYNSPLHF	TGTGCCAGTAGTGAGGACTTAAGCTATAATTCACCCCTCCACTTT
TRBV29-1	TRBD2	NA	TRBJ2-3	CSVQTSGRAPDTQYF	TGCAGCGTCCAAACTAGCGGGAGGGCCCCAGATACGCAGTATTTT
TRBV7-9	NA	NA	TRBJ2-7	CASSSLRSSAEETGYEQYF	TGTGCCAGCAGCTCGCTTAGGTCCAGCGCGGAGGAAACGGGCTACGAGCAGTACTTC
TRBV9	NA	NA	TRBJ2-3	CASSVSRDTQYF	TGTGCCAGCAGCGTAAGTAGGGATACGCAGTATTTT
TRBV5-6	NA	NA	TRBJ2-7	CASQVGGSYEQYF	TGTGCCAGTCAAGTAGGGGGCTCCTACGAGCAGTACTTC
TRBV5-8	NA	NA	TRBJ2-2	CASSLISAREAGELFF	TGTGCCAGCAGCTTGATTTCAGCCAGGGAGGCCGGGGAGCTGTTTTTT
TRBV7-9	TRBD1	NA	TRBJ2-7	CASSFRPGTADEQYF	TGTGCCAGCAGCTTCCGTCCCGGGACAGCCGACGAGCAGTACTTC
TRBV4-2	TRBD1	NA	TRBJ1-5	CASSRMDRVNQPQHF	TGTGCCAGCAGCCGGATGGACAGGGTCAATCAGCCCCAGCATTTT
TRBV21-1	NA	NA	TRBJ1-5	CASSREGRSRQPQHF	TGTGCCAGCAGCAGGGAGGGGAGGTCGAGGCAGCCCCAGCATTTT
TRBV5-6	NA	NA	TRBJ2-1	CASSLGGGYGNEQFF	TGTGCCAGCAGCTTGGGAGGGGGTTATGGGAATGAGCAGTTCTTC
TRBV19	NA	few	TRBJ1-4	CASRERVAGNEKLFF	TGTGCCAGTAGGGAAAGAGTCGCCGGTAATGAAAAACTGTTTTTT
TRBV7-2	NA	NA	TRBJ2-5	CASSLFPGETQYF	TGTGCCAGCAGCTTATTCCCGGGAGAGACCCAGTACTTC
TRBV7-6	NA	NA	TRBJ2-3	CASSLGVDTQYF	TGTGCCAGCAGCTTAGGGGTGGATACGCAGTATTTT
TRBV10-3	NA	NA	TRBJ2-3	CAISDRGSTDTQYF	TGTGCCATCAGTGACCGAGGGAGCACAGATACGCAGTATTTT
TRBV6-6	NA	NA	TRBJ1-2	CASSRDGANYGYTF	TGTGCCAGCAGCCGGGACGGCGCTAACTATGGCTACACCTTC
TRBV15	NA	few	TRBJ2-3	CATSRDARLDTQYF	TGTGCCACCAGCAGAGATGCCAGGTTAGATACGCAGTATTTT